These 2 T cell receptor beta chains were sequenced from one sample in a study of CD8 T cells in ankylosing spondylitis (dated by TCRdb to the late 2010s). Overall results and qualifications from the work: A TCR beta motif of several highly homologous amino acid variants appeared characteristic of blood from ankylosing spondylitis patients.

No antigen has been identified for these receptors. Library creation used 5' RACE. Sequencing used an Illumina HiSeq 2500. The public reads were run again by TCRdb, first through fastp at Q25 and then through MiXCR, and only productive beta chains were kept. Rows with a matching CDR3 protein are joined into one entry that keeps the most common DNA and genes. This sample is represented by some 840,000 distinct CDR3 sequences; roughly 12% of them were singletons. Together, the top ten hold about 0.5% of the sample. Specimen: blood, either unsorted or a sorted T cell fraction (not recorded which). These receptors originate from a male donor with ankylosing spondylitis.

This clonotype occurred many times. At one end, the junction sequence differs from germline, possibly due to a read error. The chain employs TRBV6-2 or TRBV6-3 and TRBJ1-1; perhaps TRBD1 as D (6 bases). This CDR3 contains 14 residues. The germline V gene has CDR1 MNHEY and CDR2 SVGEGT. CDR3 in amino acids: CASSYGGADTEAFF. CDR3 sequence (DNA): TGCGCCAGCAGCTACGGGGGCGCCGACACTGAAGCTTTCTTT.

In this sample, this clonotype turned up a few times. V usage is TRBV6-5 and J usage is TRBJ2-7, with no clear D. Trimming cost V 2 bases and J 1 base, with 12 bases left between them. From germline, CDR1 is MNHEY and CDR2 SVGAGI. The CDR3 is made up of 15 amino acids. As DNA, the CDR3 is TGTGCCAGCAGTTACCTCATAAGGGTTTCCTACGAGCAGTACTTC. Amino acids: CASSYLIRVSYEQYF.